The 10 T cell receptor beta chains below all came from one sample that was sequenced in a study of T-cell memory formation after mild COVID-19. TCRdb re-called the 5' RACE reads with MiXCR, one entry per CDR3 protein. The data hold about 81,000 distinct CDR3 sequences, with approximately 25% observed a single time. The sequenced sample was PBMCs or a T cell subset sorted from them (not recorded which). The receptors originated from a man younger than 30 who had mild COVID-19 (a few samples of this study predate the infection). Cell type and time point are not known.

This clonotype was counted a few times. The rearrangement links TRBV11-2 to TRBJ2-7; D gene ambiguous. Germline V gene sequence: CDR1 SGHAT, CDR2 FQNNGV. The length of the CDR3 is 15 residues. The V end lost 3 bases, the J end lost 5 bases, and 17 bases lay between the germline ends. Written as DNA, the CDR3 is TGTGCCAGCAGCTTTGTCCCAGTAAGGCGGCACGAGCAGTACTTC. Translation: CASSFVPVRRHEQYF.

The rearrangement joins TRBV5-5 to TRBJ1-5, with 7 bases fitting TRBD1. The ends lost 0 bases at V and 2 bases at J; junction bases unmatched: 5. The CDR3 consists of 16 residues. The germline V gene has CDR1 SGHKS and CDR2 YYEKEE (reference sequence). Here the CDR3 reads CASSLAGGRGNQPQHF. As DNA, the CDR3 is TGTGCCAGCAGCTTGGCAGGGGGGCGAGGCAATCAGCCCCAGCATTTT.

This clonotype turned up a few times. The chain has TRBV10-3 and TRBJ2-2; the match to TRBD1 covers 7 bases. In germline, CDR1 is ENHRY, CDR2 SYGVKD. The CDR3 is 14 residues long. V gave up 7 bases and J gave up 1 base; unmatched junction bases: 3. The DNA for the CDR3 is TGTGCCATCACTAGGACAGGGAACACCGGGGAGCTGTTTTTT. Translation: CAITRTGNTGELFF.

This clonotype is medium-sized (0.01 to 0.1%). V is TRBV4-2 and J is TRBJ2-1; 9 bases match TRBD2. The length of the CDR3 is 15 residues. The V gene's germline CDR1 is LGHNA and CDR2 YNFKEQ. V shed 0 bases and J 3 bases; nucleotides not matched to a gene: 0. The CDR3 DNA sequence: TGTGCCAGCAGCCAAGAGCGGGGGGGCTACAATGAGCAGTTCTTC. It is translated as CASSQERGGYNEQFF.

The V gene is TRBV28, the J gene TRBJ2-1; tentatively, D is TRBD1 (6 bases). The CDR3 has 15 residues. CDR1 MDHEN and CDR2 SYDVKM come from the germline V gene. Trimming took 8 bases from V and 2 from J, leaving 16 bases between them. CDR3 bases: TGTGCCAGCCATTTGAGGGGGTCAGCCTACAATGAGCAGTTCTTC. Residues: CASHLRGSAYNEQFF. Full variable domain (missing parts from reference TRBV28 and TRBJ2-1): DVKVTQSSRYLVKRTGEKVFLECVQDMDHENMFWYRQDPGLGLRLIYFSYDVKMKEKGDIPEGYSVSREKKERFSLILESASTNQTSMYLCASHLRGSAYNEQFFGPGTRLTVL.

This clonotype has more than one count but fewer than ten. J is TRBJ2-2 and V is TRBV6-2 or TRBV6-3; 7 bases line up with TRBD1. With V trimmed by 2 bases and J by 0 bases, 0 bases remained unmatched. Germline loops: CDR1 MNHEY, CDR2 SVGEGT. This CDR3 is 15 amino acids long. The CDR3 bases are TGTGCCAGCAGTTACGGGACAGCGAACACCGGGGAGCTGTTTTTT. Its protein is CASSYGTANTGELFF.

The V and J genes are TRBV5-1 and TRBJ2-7; 7 bases fit TRBD1. The CDR3 extends over 16 amino acids. Losses at the gene ends were 4 bases for V and 0 bases for J; bases not matched to a gene: 10. CDR1 is SGHRS, CDR2 YFSETQ, per germline. In DNA form, the CDR3 reads TGCGCCAGCAGCAGGCCCCCTAACAGGGGCTCCTACGAGCAGTACTTC. Translated, it gives CASSRPPNRGSYEQYF.

The chain carries TRBV4-1 and TRBJ1-2, with D uncertain. V shed 2 bases and J shed 2 bases, with 9 bases lying between them. This CDR3 is 14 amino acids long. From germline, CDR1 is MGHRA and CDR2 YSYEKL. CDR3 nucleotide sequence: TGCGCCAGCAGCCAAATGCGATTGAACTATGGCTACACCTTC. This sequence encodes CASSQMRLNYGYTF.

This chain connects TRBV20-1 to TRBJ2-7; weak D call: TRBD1 (6 bases). V was shortened by 5 bases and J by 0 bases, with 8 bases between the two germline ends. Germline V lookup: CDR1 DFQATT, CDR2 SNEGSKA (reference sequence). CDR3 size: 12 residues. The CDR3 spells CSAWDNSYEQYF. CDR3 DNA: TGCAGTGCTTGGGACAACTCCTACGAGCAGTACTTC.

The rearrangement uses TRBV6-5 and TRBJ1-5; D uncertain. CDR1 is MNHEY, CDR2 SVGAGI, per germline. V gave up 6 bases and J gave up 0 bases, with 6 bases separating them. The CDR3 totals 13 residues. The CDR3 sequence: CASRRNSNQPQHF. The CDR3, as DNA: TGTGCCAGCAGGAGGAATAGCAATCAGCCCCAGCATTTT.